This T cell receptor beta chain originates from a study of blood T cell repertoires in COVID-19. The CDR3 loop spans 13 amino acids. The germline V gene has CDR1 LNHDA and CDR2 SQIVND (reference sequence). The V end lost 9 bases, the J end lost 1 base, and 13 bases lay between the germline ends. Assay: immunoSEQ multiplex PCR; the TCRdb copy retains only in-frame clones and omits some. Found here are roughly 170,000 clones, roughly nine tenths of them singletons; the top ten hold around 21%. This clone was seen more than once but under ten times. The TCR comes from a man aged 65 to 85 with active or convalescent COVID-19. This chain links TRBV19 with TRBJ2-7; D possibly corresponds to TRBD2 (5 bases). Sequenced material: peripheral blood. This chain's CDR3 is CASLDYGSYEQYF. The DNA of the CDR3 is TGTGCCAGCCTCGACTATGGATCCTACGAGCAGTACTTC.